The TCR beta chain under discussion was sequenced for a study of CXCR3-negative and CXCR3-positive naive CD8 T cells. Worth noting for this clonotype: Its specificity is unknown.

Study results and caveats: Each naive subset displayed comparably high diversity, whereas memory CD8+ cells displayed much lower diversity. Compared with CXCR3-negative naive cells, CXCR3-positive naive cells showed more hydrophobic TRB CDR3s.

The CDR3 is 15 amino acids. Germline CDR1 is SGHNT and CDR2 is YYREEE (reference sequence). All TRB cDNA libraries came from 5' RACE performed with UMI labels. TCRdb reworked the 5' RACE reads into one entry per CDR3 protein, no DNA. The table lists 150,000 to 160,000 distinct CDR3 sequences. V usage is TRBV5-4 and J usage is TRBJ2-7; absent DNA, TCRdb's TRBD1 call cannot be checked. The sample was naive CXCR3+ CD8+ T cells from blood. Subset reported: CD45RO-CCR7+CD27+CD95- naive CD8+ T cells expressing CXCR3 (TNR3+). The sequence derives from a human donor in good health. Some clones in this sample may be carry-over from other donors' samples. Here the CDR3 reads CASSPLPDWQAEQYF.